These 24 T cell receptor beta chains came from one sample sequenced in a study of T-cell reconstitution after alpha-beta-depleted transplantation in children. A library of TCRbeta sequences, prepared with unique molecular identifiers, was generated. Using its own MiXCR run on the PCR reads, TCRdb lists one record per CDR3 protein. The data hold fewer than 750,000 distinct CDR3 sequences, with more than 20% observed a single time. This specimen was PBMCs, mostly from graft donor cells, taken 360 days after TCRalphabeta/CD19-depleted stem cell transplant. The receptors shown here come from a boy in the first two years of life who had a stem cell transplant for acute myeloid leukemia, so the T cells may come from the graft donor.

This clonotype was seen more than once but under ten times. The rearrangement links TRBV20-1 to TRBJ1-4; perhaps TRBD1 as D (6 bases). This CDR3 is built from 15 residues. Germline V CDR1 and CDR2: DFQATT, SNEGSKA (reference sequence). V gave up 5 bases and J gave up 4 bases, with 17 bases separating them. This CDR3 reads CSAPDRFLGNEKLFF. For the CDR3, the DNA is TGCAGTGCTCCCGACAGGTTTCTCGGTAATGAAAAACTGTTTTTT.

Note on this clonotype: This clone may be a read error of a much larger clone one base away. J is TRBJ2-2 and V is TRBV20-1; possibly TRBD1 for D (5 bases). CDR1 is DFQATT, CDR2 SNEGSKA, per germline (reference sequence). The CDR3 sequence is 13 residues long. V lost 6 bases and J lost 5, with 13 bases in between. The DNA of the CDR3 is TGCAGTGCCGCGACAGTGGGAACCGGGGAGCTGTTTTTT. Its translation: CSAATVGTGELFF.

CDR3 in DNA: TGCAGTGCTAGACTACGGGGGTACGAGCAGTACTTC. Protein product: CSARLRGYEQYF. The chain links TRBV20-1 to TRBJ2-7, with a tentative D call TRBD2 (6 bases). The V gene lost 2 bases and the J gene lost 4 bases, with 9 bases spanning the gap. The CDR3 length is 12 residues. Germline V gives CDR1 DFQATT, CDR2 SNEGSKA (reference sequence).

In this sample, this clonotype turned up many times. The chain is built from TRBV7-2 and TRBJ2-7; 9 nucleotides align to TRBD1. After removal of 6 bases from V and 0 bases from J, the junction contained 6 bases not matched to a gene. Germline CDR1 SGHTA, CDR2 FQGNSA. CDR3 length: 15 amino acids. In nucleotides, the CDR3 is TGTGCCAGCAGAAGAGGGGACAGGGTCTCCTACGAGCAGTACTTC. It codes for CASRRGDRVSYEQYF.

The chain couples TRBV28 to TRBJ2-1, with D maybe TRBD1 (7 bases). This CDR3 contains 15 residues. Germline V gene sequence: CDR1 MDHEN, CDR2 SYDVKM. Trimming cost V 5 bases and J 8 bases, with 19 bases left between them. The CDR3 nucleotides read TGTGCCAGCAGTCTACACAGGGGAGGAAGGGATGAGCAGTTCTTC. Protein: CASSLHRGGRDEQFF.

The chain links TRBV28 to TRBJ2-7, with D tentatively TRBD1 or TRBD2 (7 bases each). The germline gives CDR1 MDHEN, CDR2 SYDVKM. V shed 3 bases and J shed 3 bases, with 21 bases lying between them. This CDR3 region has 17 residues. This CDR3 reads CASSFSPGGVDRYEQYV. The CDR3 region has the DNA TGTGCCAGCAGTTTTTCCCCAGGGGGGGTTGACCGCTACGAGCAGTACGTC.

The chain couples TRBV2 to TRBJ2-7; D remains unclear. Trimming took off 4 bases at V and 5 bases at J, with 12 bases between the two ends. This CDR3 spans 13 amino acids. Germline-derived CDR1 and CDR2 are SNHLY and FYNNEI. The DNA of the CDR3 is TGTGCCAGCAGTGGGCCGCCTCGACACGAGCAGTACGTC. Residues: CASSGPPRHEQYV.

The table lists this clonotype with many counts. The rearrangement uses TRBV10-2 and TRBJ2-3; TRBD1 or TRBD2 may be the D gene (5 bases each). This CDR3 is built from 15 residues. Trimming took 8 bases from V and 1 from J, leaving 16 bases between them. Germline CDR1 WSHSY, CDR2 SAAADI. This chain's CDR3 is CASEDGATRTDTQYF. The CDR3 DNA sequence: TGCGCCAGCGAGGACGGGGCTACCCGCACAGATACGCAGTATTTT.

V and J are TRBV12-3 or TRBV12-4 and TRBJ1-2; D not resolved. V was cut by 4 bases and J by 5 bases, with 14 bases left in between. The CDR3 consists of 14 residues. This CDR3 reads CASSSTAAWYGYTF. The CDR3 DNA follows: TGTGCCAGCAGTTCCACGGCAGCCTGGTATGGCTACACCTTC.

The chain couples TRBV20-1 to TRBJ2-3; D perhaps matches TRBD1 (6 bases). CDR3 size: 16 residues. Trimming took 1 base from V and 3 from J, leaving 17 bases between them. From germline, CDR1 is DFQATT and CDR2 SNEGSKA (reference sequence). The chain's CDR3 is CSARGLGARGTDTQYF. In DNA, the CDR3 is TGCAGTGCTAGAGGGCTGGGGGCTAGAGGTACAGATACGCAGTATTTT.

The chain couples TRBV14 to TRBJ2-5; no clear D gene. This CDR3 region has 14 residues. V dropped 1 base and J dropped 3 bases, with 9 bases sitting between them. CDR1 is SGHDN and CDR2 is FVKESK in the germline V gene. CDR3 region: CASSQVGLEETQYF. The CDR3, as DNA: TGTGCCAGCAGCCAAGTCGGGCTAGAAGAGACCCAGTACTTC.

This chain joins TRBV20-1 and TRBJ2-3; weak D call: TRBD2 (7 bases). With 5 bases removed from V and 7 bases from J, the gap between germline ends came to 19 bases. The CDR3 contains 14 residues. Per the germline V gene, CDR1 is DFQATT and CDR2 is SNEGSKA (reference sequence). In nucleotides, the CDR3 is TGCAGTGCTTGGGCGGGGGCCGCCTACCATACGCAGTATTTT. As protein: CSAWAGAAYHTQYF.

This clonotype was recorded a few times. This rearrangement joins TRBV27 to TRBJ2-7; D unclear. Germline V gene data show CDR1 as MNHEY and CDR2 as SMNVEV (reference sequence). The CDR3 length is 13 residues. Trimming stripped 2 bases from V and 5 bases from J, with 10 bases between. CDR3 DNA: TGTGCCAGCAGTTTAAGGATAAGGGACGAGCAGTACTTC. Protein product: CASSLRIRDEQYF.

CDR3 sequence reads: CASSNRPTREKLFF. The CDR3 nucleotides are TGTGCCAGCAGTAACCGACCAACGAGGGAAAAACTGTTTTTT. The chain has TRBV6-5 and TRBJ1-4; D uncertain. The CDR3 is made up of 14 amino acids. Between the trimmed V and J ends, which lost 5 bases and 8 bases, there was a span of 15 bases. CDR1 is MNHEY, CDR2 SVGAGI, per germline.

The chain joins TRBV12-3 or TRBV12-4 to TRBJ2-2; D gene unclear. This CDR3 spans 13 amino acids. V lost 7 bases and J 4 bases, leaving 10 bases between the germline ends. CDR3 region: CASTLESTGELFF. The CDR3 nucleotides read TGTGCCAGCACTCTGGAGAGCACCGGGGAGCTGTTTTTT.

The genes are TRBV6-1 and TRBJ1-2, with 11 positions matching TRBD1. With V trimmed by 7 bases and J by 3 bases, 4 bases remained unmatched. Germline lookup yields CDR1 MNHNS and CDR2 SASEGT. This CDR3 comprises 14 residues. This CDR3 reads CASTRDRGYYGYTF. The CDR3 DNA follows: TGTGCCAGCACCCGGGACAGGGGGTACTATGGCTACACCTTC.

This clonotype occurred a few times. CDR3 bases: TGTGCCAGCAGCCACGCTGGGGGTACGCAGTATTTT. Protein: CASSHAGGTQYF. This chain uses TRBV7-3 with TRBJ2-3; D is perhaps TRBD1 or TRBD2 (5 bases each). Deletions cut 5 bases from V and 8 bases from J, with 11 bases between. The CDR3 consists of 12 residues. Germline CDR1 is SGHTA and CDR2 is FQGTGA.

The table lists this clonotype with many counts. The chain uses TRBV20-1 and TRBJ1-1; maybe TRBD1 (5 bases). Germline CDR1 reads DFQATT; CDR2 reads SNEGSKA (reference sequence). This CDR3 is built from 13 residues. The V gene lost 2 bases and the J gene lost 5 bases, with 12 bases spanning the gap. The CDR3 sequence is CSARPRGRTEAFF. DNA of the CDR3: TGCAGTGCTAGACCAAGGGGCCGTACTGAAGCTTTCTTT.

This clonotype showed up many times. The V and J genes are TRBV20-1 and TRBJ2-7; D gene ambiguous. CDR3 length: 13 amino acids. Germline loops: CDR1 DFQATT, CDR2 SNEGSKA (reference sequence). The V gene lost 3 bases and the J gene lost 2 bases, with 11 bases spanning the gap. The CDR3 DNA reads TGCAGTGCTAGTGATCGGCTCCCCTACGAGCAGTACGTC. Its protein is CSASDRLPYEQYV.

The gene calls are TRBV28 and TRBJ1-1; 9 bases match TRBD1. CDR1 MDHEN and CDR2 SYDVKM come from the germline V gene. The CDR3 loop spans 17 amino acids. V shed 6 bases and J 2 bases; nucleotides not matched to a gene: 13. CDR3 sequence: CASSRPGQGAGNTEAFF. CDR3 sequence (DNA): TGTGCCAGCAGCCGACCGGGACAGGGAGCGGGAAACACTGAAGCTTTCTTT.

The chain is built from TRBV20-1 and TRBJ1-3; TRBD1 agrees at 9 bases. Germline CDR1 DFQATT, CDR2 SNEGSKA (reference sequence). This CDR3 has 14 residues. The V gene end was trimmed by 5 bases and the J gene end by 2 bases; junction bases not matched to a gene: 4. CDR3 amino acids: CSAPQGAAGNTIYF. The CDR3 bases are TGCAGTGCTCCACAGGGGGCGGCTGGAAACACCATATATTTT.

This clonotype was detected many times. The junction departs from germline at one end; a sequencing error may be responsible. This rearrangement joins TRBV20-1 to TRBJ1-1; D unclear. Germline CDR1 is DFQATT and CDR2 is SNEGSKA (reference sequence). CDR3 length: 12 residues. For the CDR3, the DNA is TGCAGTGCCAGAGACATCCACACTGAAGCTTTCTTT. Encoded protein: CSARDIHTEAFF.

The chain links TRBV12-3 or TRBV12-4 to TRBJ2-3; maybe TRBD1 (6 bases). The CDR3 covers 16 residues. V shed 3 bases and J shed 2 bases, with 15 bases lying between them. The DNA of the CDR3 is TGTGCCAGCAGTTTCGAGACAGGATCGAACACAGATACGCAGTATTTT. Residues: CASSFETGSNTDTQYF.

This clonotype was found many times. The chain combines TRBV9 with TRBJ2-3; possibly TRBD1 for D (6 bases). The germline V gene encodes CDR1 SGDLS and CDR2 YYNGEE. Trimming cost V 0 bases and J 4 bases, with 18 bases left between them. The CDR3 consists of 17 residues. The CDR3 DNA is TGTGCCAGCAGCGTAGACGAGGGGACAACTCCCCCAGATACGCAGTATTTT. Its protein product is CASSVDEGTTPPDTQYF.